This is a list of T cell receptor beta chains from one sample in a study of blood T cell repertoires in COVID-19. Assay used: immunoSEQ multiplex PCR; TCRdb lists only in-frame clones, some missing. The repertoire holds around 240,000 clones, roughly 86% seen once, with 2% to 2.5% in the top ten. Sequencing was carried out using PBMCs or T cells enriched from blood (not recorded which). These receptors all stem from a woman in her forties or fifties who had recovered from COVID-19. CDR3s include the opening cysteine and the closing phenylalanine or tryptophan. A D gene is named only where the DNA matches it firmly. Clone size is shown for a subset of rows, as once, few, many or a class of expanded clone.

D: -; length: 13; V: TRBV30; J: TRBJ1-5; size: -; CDR3: CAWSVLEGQPQHF; DNA: TGTGCCTGGAGTGTACTGGAGGGTCAGCCCCAGCATTTT
D: TRBD1; length: 13; V: TRBV10-1; J: TRBJ1-2; size: few; CDR3: CASSAGQGRGYTF; DNA: TGCGCCAGCAGCGCGGGACAGGGTCGTGGCTACACCTTC
D: -; length: 14; V: TRBV5-4; J: TRBJ1-2; size: -; CDR3: CASSPQGGDYGYTF; DNA: TGTGCCAGCAGCCCTCAGGGAGGTGACTATGGCTACACCTTC
D: -; length: 15; V: TRBV15; J: TRBJ1-5; size: -; CDR3: CATSRDMGAGQPQHF; DNA: TGTGCCACCAGCAGAGATATGGGGGCGGGTCAGCCCCAGCATTTT
D: -; length: 17; V: TRBV27; J: TRBJ1-4; size: -; CDR3: CASTPQYPGATNEKLFF; DNA: TGTGCCAGCACTCCACAATACCCGGGGGCAACTAATGAAAAACTGTTTTTT
D: TRBD1; length: 16; V: TRBV28; J: TRBJ1-6; size: -; CDR3: CASSPGQGGHNSPLHF; DNA: TGTGCCAGCAGCCCGGGACAGGGCGGACATAATTCACCCCTCCACTTT
D: -; length: 15; V: TRBV7-3; J: TRBJ2-1; size: -; CDR3: CASSARGRDGNEQFF; DNA: TGTGCCAGCAGCGCGCGAGGACGGGATGGGAATGAGCAGTTCTTC
D: -; length: 13; V: TRBV20-1; J: TRBJ1-2; size: -; CDR3: CSASGRLGAGYTF; DNA: TGCAGTGCTAGTGGGCGTTTGGGGGCGGGCTACACCTTC
D: -; length: 15; V: TRBV28; J: TRBJ1-1; size: -; CDR3: CASTPFGGFVTEAFF; DNA: TGTGCCAGCACCCCTTTCGGGGGTTTTGTCACTGAAGCTTTCTTT
D: TRBD2; length: 19; V: TRBV11-2; J: TRBJ2-1; size: -; CDR3: CASSRIRLAGNQRYNEQFF; DNA: TGTGCCAGCAGCCGAATAAGGCTAGCGGGGAATCAAAGATACAATGAGCAGTTCTTC
D: -; length: 16; V: TRBV28; J: TRBJ1-4; size: -; CDR3: CASRTPDPTTGEKLFF; DNA: TGTGCCAGCAGAACACCCGACCCCACTACGGGGGAAAAACTGTTTTTT
D: -; length: 14; V: TRBV4-3; J: TRBJ2-5; size: -; CDR3: CASSPDPGRETQYF; DNA: TGCGCCAGCAGCCCTGACCCTGGGAGGGAGACCCAGTACTTC
D: TRBD1; length: 13; V: TRBV9; J: TRBJ1-2; size: -; CDR3: CASSGDRVGGYTF; DNA: TGTGCCAGCAGCGGGGACAGGGTTGGTGGCTACACCTTC
D: -; length: 14; V: TRBV10-3; J: TRBJ2-7; size: -; CDR3: CAIRRDPGAYEQYF; DNA: TGTGCCATCAGAAGGGACCCAGGGGCCTACGAGCAGTACTTC
D: TRBD1; length: 17; V: TRBV11-3; J: TRBJ1-3; size: -; CDR3: CASSWREQGNSGNTIYF; DNA: TGTGCCAGCAGCTGGCGCGAACAGGGGAACTCTGGAAACACCATATATTTT
D: TRBD2; length: 17; V: TRBV6-6; J: TRBJ2-2; size: -; CDR3: CASSRTLLAGEAGELFF; DNA: TGTGCCAGCAGCCGAACCTTACTAGCGGGAGAGGCCGGGGAGCTGTTTTTT
D: -; length: 13; V: TRBV10-1; J: TRBJ2-7; size: -; CDR3: CASSERGTYEQYF; DNA: TGCGCCAGCAGTGAGAGGGGGACCTACGAGCAGTACTTC
D: -; length: 13; V: TRBV2; J: TRBJ1-1; size: -; CDR3: CASSETERIKAFF; DNA: TGTGCCAGCAGTGAGACAGAGCGAATTAAAGCTTTCTTT
D: TRBD1; length: 15; V: TRBV7-8; J: TRBJ2-7; size: -; CDR3: CASRAQGAVKGEQYF; DNA: TGTGCCAGCAGAGCACAGGGGGCGGTAAAGGGAGAGCAGTACTTC
D: -; length: 11; V: TRBV3-1/TRBV3-2; J: TRBJ2-3; size: -; CDR3: CASSLRVTQYF; DNA: TGTGCCAGCAGCTTGCGGGTGACGCAGTATTTT
D: TRBD2; length: 16; V: TRBV27; J: TRBJ2-1; size: -; CDR3: CASSLAGTSGSYEQFF; DNA: TGTGCCAGCAGTTTGGCCGGGACTAGCGGGAGTTATGAGCAGTTCTTC
D: TRBD1; length: 13; V: TRBV29-1; J: TRBJ1-1; size: -; CDR3: CSVDGDRDTEAFF; DNA: TGCAGCGTCGATGGGGACAGGGATACTGAAGCTTTCTTT
D: -; length: 14; V: TRBV7-9; J: TRBJ2-3; size: -; CDR3: CASLPYSITDTQYF; DNA: TGTGCCAGCCTCCCGTATAGTATCACAGATACGCAGTATTTT
D: -; length: 12; V: TRBV12-3/TRBV12-4; J: TRBJ2-7; size: -; CDR3: CASSFSTYEQYF; DNA: TGTGCCAGCAGTTTCTCTACCTACGAGCAGTACTTC
D: TRBD2; length: 16; V: TRBV6-7; J: TRBJ2-5; size: -; CDR3: CASSQISLAEQETQYF; DNA: TGTGCCAGCAGTCAAATATCACTAGCGGAACAAGAGACCCAGTACTTC
D: -; length: 14; V: TRBV24-1; J: TRBJ1-4; size: -; CDR3: CATSDWRVSIELFF; DNA: TGTGCCACCAGTGATTGGAGGGTTAGTATAGAACTGTTTTTT
D: -; length: 19; V: TRBV7-2; J: TRBJ2-1; size: -; CDR3: CASSPPGFSSAREGNEQFF; DNA: TGTGCCAGCAGCCCCCCCGGTTTTAGCTCTGCGCGTGAAGGTAATGAGCAGTTCTTC
D: -; length: 14; V: TRBV6-2/TRBV6-3; J: TRBJ2-3; size: -; CDR3: CASSYTPGKDTQYF; DNA: TGTGCCAGCAGTTACACCCCAGGGAAGGATACGCAGTATTTT
D: -; length: 13; V: TRBV11-3; J: TRBJ2-7; size: once; CDR3: CASMGRSSYEQYF; DNA: TGTGCCAGCATGGGGCGCAGCTCCTACGAGCAGTACTTC
D: TRBD1; length: 16; V: TRBV28; J: TRBJ1-5; size: -; CDR3: CASSLFGTGPIQPQHF; DNA: TGTGCCAGCAGTTTATTTGGGACAGGGCCGATTCAGCCCCAGCATTTT
D: -; length: 12; V: TRBV5-8; J: TRBJ2-7; size: once; CDR3: CASSLLKREQYF; DNA: TGTGCCAGCAGCTTGCTCAAGCGGGAGCAGTACTTC
D: -; length: 15; V: TRBV10-1; J: TRBJ2-1; size: once; CDR3: CASRGVGTSYNEQFF; DNA: TGCGCCAGTAGAGGTGTAGGGACTTCCTACAATGAGCAGTTCTTC
D: -; length: 13; V: TRBV30; J: TRBJ1-1; size: -; CDR3: CAWSVQSNTEAFF; DNA: TGTGCCTGGAGTGTACAGTCGAACACTGAAGCTTTCTTT
D: TRBD2; length: 14; V: TRBV11-2; J: TRBJ2-7; size: -; CDR3: CASTGGAGGREQYF; DNA: TGTGCCAGCACCGGGGGAGCGGGGGGACGCGAGCAGTACTTC
D: TRBD1; length: 15; V: TRBV10-3; J: TRBJ2-5; size: -; CDR3: CAISEQTGNQETQYF; DNA: TGTGCCATCAGTGAACAGACAGGGAACCAAGAGACCCAGTACTTC
D: TRBD2; length: 16; V: TRBV4-3; J: TRBJ2-1; size: -; CDR3: CASSQDTGLATTEQFF; DNA: TGCGCCAGCAGCCAAGACACGGGACTAGCGACGACCGAGCAGTTCTTC
D: TRBD1; length: 17; V: TRBV5-1; J: TRBJ1-3; size: -; CDR3: CASSRQQGARSGNTIYF; DNA: TGCGCCAGCAGCCGTCAACAGGGGGCTCGCTCTGGAAACACCATATATTTT
D: -; length: 13; V: TRBV25-1; J: TRBJ2-7; size: few; CDR3: CASSEQGFYEQYF; DNA: TGTGCCAGCAGTGAACAGGGATTCTACGAGCAGTACTTC
D: TRBD1; length: 14; V: TRBV7-2; J: TRBJ1-2; size: -; CDR3: CASSSNRGNYGYTF; DNA: TGTGCCAGCAGCTCCAACAGGGGAAACTATGGCTACACCTTC
D: -; length: 14; V: TRBV19; J: TRBJ2-1; size: -; CDR3: CASCPENGFGEQFF; DNA: TGTGCCAGTTGTCCGGAGAACGGGTTTGGTGAGCAGTTCTTC
D: TRBD2; length: 15; V: TRBV30; J: TRBJ2-3; size: -; CDR3: CAWSESGRAFDTQYF; DNA: TGTGCCTGGAGCGAAAGCGGGAGGGCCTTTGATACGCAGTATTTT
D: -; length: 14; V: TRBV28; J: TRBJ2-7; size: -; CDR3: CASRVRGYSSEQYF; DNA: TGTGCCAGCAGAGTACGGGGGTACTCGTCCGAGCAGTACTTC
D: -; length: 15; V: TRBV19; J: TRBJ1-1; size: -; CDR3: CASSIGLRLNTEAFF; DNA: TGTGCCAGTAGTATTGGGCTGCGTTTGAACACTGAAGCTTTCTTT